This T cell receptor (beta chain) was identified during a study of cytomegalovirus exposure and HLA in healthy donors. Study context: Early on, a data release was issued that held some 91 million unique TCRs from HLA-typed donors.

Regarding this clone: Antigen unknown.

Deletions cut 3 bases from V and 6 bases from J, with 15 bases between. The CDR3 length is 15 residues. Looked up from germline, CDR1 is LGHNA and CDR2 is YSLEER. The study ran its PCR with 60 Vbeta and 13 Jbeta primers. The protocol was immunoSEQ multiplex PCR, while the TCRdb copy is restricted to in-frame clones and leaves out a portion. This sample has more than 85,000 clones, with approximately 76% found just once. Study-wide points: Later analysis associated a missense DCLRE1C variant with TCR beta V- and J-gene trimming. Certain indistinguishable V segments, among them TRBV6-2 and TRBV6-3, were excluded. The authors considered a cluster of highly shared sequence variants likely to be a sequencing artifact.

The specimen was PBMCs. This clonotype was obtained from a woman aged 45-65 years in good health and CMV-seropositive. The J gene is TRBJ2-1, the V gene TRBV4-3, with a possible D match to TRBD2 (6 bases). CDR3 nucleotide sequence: TGCGCCAGCAGCCAGAGGACTAATTTTATCAATGAGCAGTTCTTC. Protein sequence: CASSQRTNFINEQFF.